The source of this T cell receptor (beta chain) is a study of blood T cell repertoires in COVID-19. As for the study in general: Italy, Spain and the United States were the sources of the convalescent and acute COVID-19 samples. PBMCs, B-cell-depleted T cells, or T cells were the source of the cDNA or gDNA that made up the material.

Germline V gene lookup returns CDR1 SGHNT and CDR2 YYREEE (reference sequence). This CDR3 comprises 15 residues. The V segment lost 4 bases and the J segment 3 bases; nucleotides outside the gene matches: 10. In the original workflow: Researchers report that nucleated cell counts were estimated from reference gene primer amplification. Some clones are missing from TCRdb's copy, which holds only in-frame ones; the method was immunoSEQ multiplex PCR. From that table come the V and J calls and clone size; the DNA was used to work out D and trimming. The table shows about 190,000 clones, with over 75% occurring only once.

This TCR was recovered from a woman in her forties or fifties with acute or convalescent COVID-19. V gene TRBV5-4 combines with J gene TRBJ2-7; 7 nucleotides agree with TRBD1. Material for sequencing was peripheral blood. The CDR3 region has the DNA TGTGCCAGCAGCCTAGGGGGACAGATTTTCTACGAGCAGTACTTC. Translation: CASSLGGQIFYEQYF.